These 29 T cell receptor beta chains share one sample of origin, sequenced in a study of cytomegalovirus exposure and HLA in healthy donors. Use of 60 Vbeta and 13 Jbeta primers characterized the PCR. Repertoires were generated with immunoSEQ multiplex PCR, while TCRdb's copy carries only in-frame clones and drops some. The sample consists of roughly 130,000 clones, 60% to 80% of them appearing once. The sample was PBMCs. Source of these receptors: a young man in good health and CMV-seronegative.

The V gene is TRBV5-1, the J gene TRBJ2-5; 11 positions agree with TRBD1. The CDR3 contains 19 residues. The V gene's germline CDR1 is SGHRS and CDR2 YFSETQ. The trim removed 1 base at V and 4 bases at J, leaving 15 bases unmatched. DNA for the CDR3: TGCGCCAGCAGCTTGACCCCGGGACAGGGGGTCAGCAAGGGAGAGACCCAGTACTTC. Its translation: CASSLTPGQGVSKGETQYF.

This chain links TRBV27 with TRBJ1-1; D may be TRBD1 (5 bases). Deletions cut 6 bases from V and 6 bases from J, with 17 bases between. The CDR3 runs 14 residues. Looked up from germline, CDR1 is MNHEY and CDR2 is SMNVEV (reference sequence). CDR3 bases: TGTGCCAGCAGATCCGCGGGGGTTTGGGCTGAAGCTTTCTTT. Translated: CASRSAGVWAEAFF.

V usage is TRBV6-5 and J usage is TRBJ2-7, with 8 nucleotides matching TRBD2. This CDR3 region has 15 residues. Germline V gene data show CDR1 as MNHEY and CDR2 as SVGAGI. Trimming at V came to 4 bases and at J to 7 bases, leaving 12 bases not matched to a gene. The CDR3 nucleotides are TGTGCCAGCAGTTTTTCGGGGGGGGTCCAGGGGGAGCAGTACTTC. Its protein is CASSFSGGVQGEQYF.

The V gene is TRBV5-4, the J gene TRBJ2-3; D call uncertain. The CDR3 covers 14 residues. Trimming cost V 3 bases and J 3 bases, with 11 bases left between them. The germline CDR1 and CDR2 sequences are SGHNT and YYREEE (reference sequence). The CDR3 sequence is CASSWATQTDTQYF. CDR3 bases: TGTGCCAGCAGCTGGGCGACACAGACAGATACGCAGTATTTT.

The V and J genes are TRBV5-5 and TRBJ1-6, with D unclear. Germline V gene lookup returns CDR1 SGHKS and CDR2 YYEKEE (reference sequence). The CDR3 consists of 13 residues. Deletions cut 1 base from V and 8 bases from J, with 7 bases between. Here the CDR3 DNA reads TGTGCCAGCAGCTTGAAGGGAGATTCACCCCTCCACTTT. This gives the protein CASSLKGDSPLHF.

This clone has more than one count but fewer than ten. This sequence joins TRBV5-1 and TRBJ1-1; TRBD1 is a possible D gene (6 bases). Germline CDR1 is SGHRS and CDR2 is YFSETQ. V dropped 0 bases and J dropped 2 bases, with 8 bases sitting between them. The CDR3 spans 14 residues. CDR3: CASSLEGGNTEAFF. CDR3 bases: TGCGCCAGCAGCTTGGAAGGGGGTAACACTGAAGCTTTCTTT.

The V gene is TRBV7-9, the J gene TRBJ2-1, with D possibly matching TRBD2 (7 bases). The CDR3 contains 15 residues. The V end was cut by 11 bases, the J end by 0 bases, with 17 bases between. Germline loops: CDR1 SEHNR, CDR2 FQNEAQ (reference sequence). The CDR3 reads CAGSRGGLSYNEQFF. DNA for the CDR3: TGTGCCGGTAGTCGCGGGGGCCTCTCCTACAATGAGCAGTTCTTC.

The CDR3 DNA reads as TGCGCCAGCTGGGACAACTTGAACACTGAAGCTTTCTTT. Translation: CASWDNLNTEAFF. The rearrangement links TRBV5-1 to TRBJ1-1; tentatively, D is TRBD1 (6 bases). Deletions cut 7 bases from V and 0 bases from J, with 10 bases between. CDR3 length: 13 amino acids. Per germline, CDR1 SGHRS and CDR2 YFSETQ. Supplemented by reference TRBV5-1 and TRBJ1-1, the full variable domain reads KAGVTQTPRYLIKTRGQQVTLSCSPISGHRSVSWYQQTPGQGLQFLFEYFSETQRNKGNFPGRFSGRQFSNSRSEMNVSTLELGDSALYLCASWDNLNTEAFFGQGTRLTVV.

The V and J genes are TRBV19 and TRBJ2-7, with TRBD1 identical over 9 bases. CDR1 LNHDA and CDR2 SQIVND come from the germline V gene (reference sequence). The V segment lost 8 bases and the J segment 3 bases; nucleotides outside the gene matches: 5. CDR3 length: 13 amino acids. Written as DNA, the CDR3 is TGTGCCAGTTCGGGACAGGGTCTCTACGAGCAGTACTTC. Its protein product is CASSGQGLYEQYF.

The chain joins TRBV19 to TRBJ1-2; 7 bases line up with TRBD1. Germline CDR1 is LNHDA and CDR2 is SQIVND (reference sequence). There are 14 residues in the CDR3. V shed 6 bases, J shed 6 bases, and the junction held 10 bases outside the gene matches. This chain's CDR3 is CASRHTLQGNGYTF. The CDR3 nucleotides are TGTGCCAGTAGGCACACCTTACAGGGGAATGGCTACACCTTC. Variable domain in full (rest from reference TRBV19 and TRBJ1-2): DGGITQSPKYLFRKEGQNVTLSCEQNLNHDAMYWYRQDPGQGLRLIYYSQIVNDFQKGDIAEGYSVSREKKESFPLTVTSAQKNPTAFYLCASRHTLQGNGYTFGSGTRLTVV.

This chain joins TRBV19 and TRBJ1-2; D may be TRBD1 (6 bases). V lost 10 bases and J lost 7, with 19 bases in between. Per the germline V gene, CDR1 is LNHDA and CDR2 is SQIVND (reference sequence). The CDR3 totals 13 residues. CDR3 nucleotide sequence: TGTGCCACCTCAACTCGACAGGCGGTTGGCTACACCTTC. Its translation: CATSTRQAVGYTF.

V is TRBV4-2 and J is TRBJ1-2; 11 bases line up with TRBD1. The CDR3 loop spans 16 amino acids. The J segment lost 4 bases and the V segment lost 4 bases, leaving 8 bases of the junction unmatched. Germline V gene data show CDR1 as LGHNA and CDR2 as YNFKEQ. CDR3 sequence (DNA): TGTGCCAGCAGCCTCTCCCGGGACAGGGGGACCTATGGCTACACCTTC. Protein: CASSLSRDRGTYGYTF.

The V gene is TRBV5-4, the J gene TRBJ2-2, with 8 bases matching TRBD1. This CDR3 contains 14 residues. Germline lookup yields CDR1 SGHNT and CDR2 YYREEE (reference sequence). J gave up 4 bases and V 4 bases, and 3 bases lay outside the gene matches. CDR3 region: CASSMDRATGELFF. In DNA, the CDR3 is TGTGCCAGCAGCATGGACAGGGCCACCGGGGAGCTGTTTTTT. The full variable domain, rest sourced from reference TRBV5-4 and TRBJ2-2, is ETGVTQSPTHLIKTRGQQVTLRCSSQSGHNTVSWYQQALGQGPQFIFQYYREEENGRGNFPPRFSGLQFPNYSSELNVNALELDDSALYLCASSMDRATGELFFGEGSRLTVL.

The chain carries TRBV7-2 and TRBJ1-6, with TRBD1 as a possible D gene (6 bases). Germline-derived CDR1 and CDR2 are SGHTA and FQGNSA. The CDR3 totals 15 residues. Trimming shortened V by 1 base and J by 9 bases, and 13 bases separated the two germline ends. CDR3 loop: CASSLGTGLGSPLHF. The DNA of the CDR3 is TGTGCCAGCAGCTTAGGAACAGGGTTGGGTTCACCCCTCCACTTT.

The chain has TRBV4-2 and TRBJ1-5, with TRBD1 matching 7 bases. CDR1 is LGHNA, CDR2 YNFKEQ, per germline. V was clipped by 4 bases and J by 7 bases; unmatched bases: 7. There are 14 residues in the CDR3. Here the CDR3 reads CASSRDRDGQPQHF. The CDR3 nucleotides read TGTGCCAGCAGCCGCGACAGGGACGGGCAGCCCCAGCATTTT.

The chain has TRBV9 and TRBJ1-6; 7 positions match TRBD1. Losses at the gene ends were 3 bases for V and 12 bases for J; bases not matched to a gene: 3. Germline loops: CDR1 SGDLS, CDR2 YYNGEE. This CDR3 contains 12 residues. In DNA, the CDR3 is TGTGCCAGCAGCGGCACAGGGGAACCCCTCCACTTT. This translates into CASSGTGEPLHF.

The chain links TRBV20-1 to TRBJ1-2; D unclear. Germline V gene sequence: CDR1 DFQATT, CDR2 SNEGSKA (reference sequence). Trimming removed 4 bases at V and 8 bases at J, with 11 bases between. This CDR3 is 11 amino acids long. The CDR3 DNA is TGCAGTGCTAAGGGAGCGGAGGGCTACACCTTC. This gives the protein CSAKGAEGYTF.

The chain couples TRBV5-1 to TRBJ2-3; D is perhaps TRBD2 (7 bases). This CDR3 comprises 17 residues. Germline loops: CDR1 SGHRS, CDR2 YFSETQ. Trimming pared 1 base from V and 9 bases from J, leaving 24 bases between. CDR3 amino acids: CASSLRRAGATPSTQYF. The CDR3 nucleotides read TGCGCCAGCAGCTTGAGGCGGGCGGGGGCTACCCCATCCACGCAGTATTTT.

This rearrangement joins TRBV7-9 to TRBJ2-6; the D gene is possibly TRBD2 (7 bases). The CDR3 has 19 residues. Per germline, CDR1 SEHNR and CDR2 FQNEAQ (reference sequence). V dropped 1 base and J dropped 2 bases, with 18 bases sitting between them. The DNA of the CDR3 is TGTGCCAGCAGCTTAGGGGAGGGGGGGGTCCGGGCTGGGGCCAACGTCCTGACTTTC. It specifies CASSLGEGGVRAGANVLTF.

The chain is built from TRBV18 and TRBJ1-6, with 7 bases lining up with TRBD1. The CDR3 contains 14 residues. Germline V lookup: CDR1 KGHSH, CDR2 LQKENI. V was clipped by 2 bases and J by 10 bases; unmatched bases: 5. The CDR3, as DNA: TGTGCCAGCTCACCAGACAGGGTAGGATCACCCCTCCACTTT. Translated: CASSPDRVGSPLHF.

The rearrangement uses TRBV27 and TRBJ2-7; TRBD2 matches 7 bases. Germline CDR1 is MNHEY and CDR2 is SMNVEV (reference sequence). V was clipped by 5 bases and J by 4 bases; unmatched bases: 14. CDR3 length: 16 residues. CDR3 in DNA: TGTGCCAGCAGTCCCTACCAGAGCAGGGAGGGTTACGAGCAGTACTTC. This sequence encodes CASSPYQSREGYEQYF.

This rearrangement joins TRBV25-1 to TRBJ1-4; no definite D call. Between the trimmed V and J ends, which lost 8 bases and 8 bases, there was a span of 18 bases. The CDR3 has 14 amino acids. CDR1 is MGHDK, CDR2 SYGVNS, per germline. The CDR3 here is CASGLLGGPEKLFF. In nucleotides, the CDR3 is TGTGCCAGCGGGTTACTCGGCGGGCCCGAAAAACTGTTTTTT.

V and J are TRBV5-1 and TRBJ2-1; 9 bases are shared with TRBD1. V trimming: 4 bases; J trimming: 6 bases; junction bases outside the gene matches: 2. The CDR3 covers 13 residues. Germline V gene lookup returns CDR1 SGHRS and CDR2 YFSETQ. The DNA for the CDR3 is TGCGCCAGCAGCATGGGACAGGGCAATGAGCAGTTCTTC. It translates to CASSMGQGNEQFF.

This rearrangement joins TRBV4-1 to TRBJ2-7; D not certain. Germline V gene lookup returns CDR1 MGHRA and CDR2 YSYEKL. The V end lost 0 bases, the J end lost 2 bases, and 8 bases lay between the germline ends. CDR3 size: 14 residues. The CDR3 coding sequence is TGCGCCAGCAGCCAAGAAACGGTCGCCTACGAGCAGTACTTC. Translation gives CASSQETVAYEQYF.

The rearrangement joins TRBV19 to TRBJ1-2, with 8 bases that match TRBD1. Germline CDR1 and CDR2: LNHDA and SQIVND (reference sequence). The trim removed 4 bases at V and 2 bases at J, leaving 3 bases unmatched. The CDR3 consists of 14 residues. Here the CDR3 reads CASSTRTGNYGYTF. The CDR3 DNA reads TGTGCCAGTAGTACTAGGACAGGGAACTATGGCTACACCTTC.

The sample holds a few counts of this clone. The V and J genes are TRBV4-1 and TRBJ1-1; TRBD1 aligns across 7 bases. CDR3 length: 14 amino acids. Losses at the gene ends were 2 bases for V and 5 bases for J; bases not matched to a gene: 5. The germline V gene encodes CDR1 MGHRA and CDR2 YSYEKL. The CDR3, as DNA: TGCGCCAGCAGCCAAATAATGGACAGGACTGAAGCTTTCTTT. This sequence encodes CASSQIMDRTEAFF.

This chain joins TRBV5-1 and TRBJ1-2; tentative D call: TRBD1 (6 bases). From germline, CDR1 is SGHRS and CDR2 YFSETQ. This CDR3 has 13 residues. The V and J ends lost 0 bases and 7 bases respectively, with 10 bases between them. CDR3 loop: CASSLDGGAGYTF. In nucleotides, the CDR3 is TGCGCCAGCAGCTTGGATGGGGGGGCTGGCTACACCTTC.

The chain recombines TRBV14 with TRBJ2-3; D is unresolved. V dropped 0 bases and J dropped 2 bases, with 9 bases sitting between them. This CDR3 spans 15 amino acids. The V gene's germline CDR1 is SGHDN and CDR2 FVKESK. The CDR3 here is CASSQDYGSTDTQYF. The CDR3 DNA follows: TGTGCCAGCAGCCAAGATTACGGGTCCACAGATACGCAGTATTTT.

Here the CDR3 DNA reads TGTGCCAGCAGCTTAATTTCAGGGGCCCATCAGCCCCAGCATTTT. Protein sequence: CASSLISGAHQPQHF. The chain combines TRBV7-2 with TRBJ1-5; TRBD1 is a possible D gene (6 bases). The germline gives CDR1 SGHTA, CDR2 FQGNSA. The CDR3 is made up of 15 amino acids. Trimming left V 2 bases short and J 5 bases short, with 13 bases between.